This entry lists 29 T cell receptor beta chains sequenced from one sample in a study of OX40 agonist ivuxolimab in advanced cancers. Assay used: immunoSEQ multiplex PCR; TCRdb lists only in-frame clones, some missing. Found here are 75,000 to 100,000 clones, around nine tenths of them singletons; the top ten hold around 0.52%. The source material was CD4+ or CD8+ T cells sorted from blood, sampled in a trial of the OX40 agonist ivuxolimab. The source is an adult with an advanced solid tumor such as melanoma, head and neck, liver or kidney cancer.

The rearrangement joins TRBV7-2 to TRBJ1-6; 9 bases align to TRBD1. The germline gives CDR1 SGHTA, CDR2 FQGNSA. After removal of 4 bases from V and 10 bases from J, the junction contained 8 bases not matched to a gene. This CDR3 comprises 15 residues. CDR3 nucleotides: TGTGCCAGCAGCTCTAGAACAGGGGGCAGATCACCCCTCCACTTT. Encoded protein: CASSSRTGGRSPLHF.

The gene calls are TRBV10-2 and TRBJ2-1; D ambiguous. Germline loops: CDR1 WSHSY, CDR2 SAAADI. Deletions cut 6 bases from V and 6 bases from J, with 9 bases between. The CDR3 consists of 12 residues. The CDR3 here is CASRESSNEQFF. The CDR3, as DNA: TGCGCCAGCAGGGAAAGTTCCAATGAGCAGTTCTTC.

V is TRBV13 and J is TRBJ2-3, with 7 bases aligning to TRBD1. The germline V gene has CDR1 PRHDT and CDR2 FYEKMQ (reference sequence). V shed 5 bases and J 1 base; nucleotides not matched to a gene: 12. This CDR3 comprises 17 residues. CDR3 DNA: TGTGCCAGCAGCGTACTTCGACAGGGTATGGGCACAGATACGCAGTATTTT. This sequence encodes CASSVLRQGMGTDTQYF.

The chain is built from TRBV5-4 and TRBJ1-5; a weak D match, TRBD1 (5 bases). The CDR3 spans 15 residues. The germline V and J ends were trimmed by 3 bases and 0 bases, with 10 bases remaining between them. CDR1 is SGHNT and CDR2 is YYREEE in the germline V gene (reference sequence). This CDR3 reads CASSSGRGSNQPQHF. CDR3 bases: TGTGCCAGCAGCTCGGGACGGGGTAGCAATCAGCCCCAGCATTTT.

The CDR3 DNA reads TGTGCCAGCAGTACGGAACTGGGCAATCAGCCCCAGCATTTT. Translated: CASSTELGNQPQHF. The chain couples TRBV2 to TRBJ1-5; D unresolved. This CDR3 comprises 14 residues. Germline lookup yields CDR1 SNHLY and CDR2 FYNNEI. V lost 5 bases to trimming and J lost 2 bases, with 10 bases between them.

This chain joins TRBV9 and TRBJ1-2; perhaps TRBD1 as D (6 bases). The CDR3 extends over 13 amino acids. Germline CDR1 reads SGDLS; CDR2 reads YYNGEE. The germline V and J ends were trimmed by 4 bases and 5 bases, with 12 bases remaining between them. CDR3 nucleotide sequence: TGTGCCAGCAGCCAGGGGCAGGTGTATGGCTACACCTTC. This sequence encodes CASSQGQVYGYTF. Supplemented by reference TRBV9 and TRBJ1-2, the full variable domain reads DSGVTQTPKHLITATGQRVTLRCSPRSGDLSVYWYQQSLDQGLQFLIQYYNGEERAKGNILERFSAQQFPDLHSELNLSSLELGDSALYFCASSQGQVYGYTFGSGTRLTVV.

This clone was picked up one time. The chain recombines TRBV2 with TRBJ1-1; D not resolved. Trimming stripped 4 bases from V and 4 bases from J, with 10 bases between. From germline, CDR1 is SNHLY and CDR2 FYNNEI. The length of the CDR3 is 13 residues. The CDR3 DNA sequence: TGTGCCAGCAGTGCCGACTTAGGCACTGAAGCTTTCTTT. This sequence encodes CASSADLGTEAFF. Based on the CDR3 plus reference TRBV2 and TRBJ1-1, the full variable domain is EPEVTQTPSHQVTQMGQEVILRCVPISNHLYFYWYRQILGQKVEFLVSFYNNEISEKSEIFDDQFSVERPDGSNFTLKIRSTKLEDSAMYFCASSADLGTEAFFGQGTRLTVV.

V gene TRBV1 combines with J gene TRBJ2-6; TRBD1, as called in the table, went unchecked against the DNA. TRBV1 is designated a pseudogene. The CDR3 has 15 amino acids. CDR3 region: CTSSIGTSGANVLTF. As DNA, the CDR3 is TGCACCAGCAGTATTGGGACATCTGGGGCCAACGTCCTGACTTTC.

J is TRBJ1-5 and V is TRBV4-2; D is possibly TRBD1 (5 bases). The CDR3 is made up of 18 amino acids. Trimming stripped 4 bases from V and 10 bases from J, with 29 bases between. Germline values: CDR1 LGHNA, CDR2 YNFKEQ. The DNA of the CDR3 is TGTGCCAGCAGCCCGCTCGCTGGGGGGGGATTGTTGACGAGACCCCAGCATTTT. This encodes CASSPLAGGGLLTRPQHF.

The chain carries TRBV5-6 and TRBJ1-4; no reliable D call. The CDR3 has 15 amino acids. V lost 4 bases, J lost 4 bases, and 14 bases lay in between. Germline V gives CDR1 SGHDT, CDR2 YYEEEE. The CDR3 region is CASSRTWTGNEKLFF. Written as DNA, the CDR3 is TGTGCCAGCAGCCGGACCTGGACCGGTAATGAAAAACTGTTTTTT.

The gene calls are TRBV5-1 and TRBJ2-3, with a weak D call TRBD2 (5 bases). Trimming cost V 4 bases and J 2 bases, with 14 bases left between them. The CDR3 runs to 15 residues. In germline, CDR1 is SGHRS, CDR2 YFSETQ. DNA for the CDR3: TGCGCCAGCAGCCCCGGGGAACTAGTCACAGATACGCAGTATTTT. It translates to CASSPGELVTDTQYF.

V usage is TRBV6-5 and J usage is TRBJ2-1, with TRBD2 matching over 7 bases. V gave up 6 bases and J gave up 0 bases; unmatched junction bases: 5. The CDR3 is 15 amino acids. CDR1 and CDR2 from the germline V gene are MNHEY and SVGAGI. CDR3: CASSRDYNSYNEQFF. CDR3 nucleotides: TGTGCCAGCAGCAGGGACTATAACTCCTACAATGAGCAGTTCTTC.

Here the CDR3 reads CASSLDRWGVNTGELFF. The CDR3 DNA reads TGTGCCAGCAGCTTAGATAGGTGGGGAGTTAACACCGGGGAGCTGTTTTTT. The rearrangement joins TRBV11-2 to TRBJ2-2, with D possibly TRBD2 on 5 matching bases. Germline V gives CDR1 SGHAT, CDR2 FQNNGV. The CDR3 covers 17 residues. The V and J ends lost 0 bases and 2 bases respectively, with 13 bases between them.

J is TRBJ1-4 and V is TRBV2; D is unclear. The CDR3 extends over 15 amino acids. Germline loops: CDR1 SNHLY, CDR2 FYNNEI. V lost 3 bases, J lost 10 bases, and 18 bases lay in between. In nucleotides, the CDR3 is TGTGCCAGCAGTGAGAGAACAGCCTTGGGCGGAAAACTGTTTTTT. Translation gives CASSERTALGGKLFF.

Here the CDR3 reads CASSLAAGLASYEQYF. The DNA for the CDR3 is TGCGCCAGCAGCTTGGCCGCGGGACTAGCATCCTACGAGCAGTACTTC. The rearrangement joins TRBV5-1 to TRBJ2-7, with 9 nucleotides matching TRBD2. Germline V gene lookup returns CDR1 SGHRS and CDR2 YFSETQ. V was pared by 0 bases and J by 1 base, with 5 bases of the junction left unmatched. The CDR3 is 16 residues long.

The chain couples TRBV6-5 to TRBJ2-7; D unclear. CDR1 and CDR2 (germline): MNHEY, SVGAGI. CDR3 length: 13 residues. V shed 6 bases and J shed 4 bases, with 13 bases lying between them. The CDR3 DNA sequence: TGTGCCAGCAGAGACGGGTCTGAGTACGAGCAGTACTTC. This translates into CASRDGSEYEQYF.

This chain uses TRBV5-4 with TRBJ2-5, with 10 bases fitting TRBD2. The CDR3 covers 14 residues. The germline V gene has CDR1 SGHNT and CDR2 YYREEE (reference sequence). V was pared by 4 bases and J by 5 bases, with 5 bases of the junction left unmatched. The CDR3 sequence: CASSPAGGKETQYF. The CDR3 DNA follows: TGTGCCAGCAGCCCAGCGGGGGGGAAGGAGACCCAGTACTTC.

The chain is built from TRBV18 and TRBJ1-1; D may be TRBD1 (5 bases). Germline lookup yields CDR1 KGHSH and CDR2 LQKENI. This CDR3 region has 14 residues. V was cut by 4 bases and J by 5 bases, with 14 bases left in between. The CDR3 sequence: CASSLTGEGTEAFF. CDR3 DNA: TGTGCCAGCTCACTAACGGGGGAAGGAACTGAAGCTTTCTTT.

This sequence joins TRBV18 and TRBJ2-7, with 7 bases fitting TRBD1. This CDR3 contains 15 residues. The trim removed 0 bases at V and 2 bases at J, leaving 4 bases unmatched. Germline V gene data show CDR1 as KGHSH and CDR2 as LQKENI. The CDR3 reads CASSPPGQAAYEQYF. CDR3 sequence (DNA): TGTGCCAGCTCACCACCAGGACAGGCCGCCTACGAGCAGTACTTC.

V gene TRBV7-3 combines with J gene TRBJ2-5; possible D gene TRBD2, 5 bases. The CDR3 length is 15 residues. The germline V and J ends were trimmed by 5 bases and 1 base, with 14 bases remaining between them. Germline CDR1 is SGHTA and CDR2 is FQGTGA. The CDR3 loop is CASSLKGRGQETQYF. The CDR3 nucleotides read TGTGCCAGCAGCCTGAAAGGACGGGGCCAAGAGACCCAGTACTTC.

The rearrangement joins TRBV4-1 to TRBJ2-7, with D possibly being TRBD1 (5 bases). Germline loops: CDR1 MGHRA, CDR2 YSYEKL. This CDR3 comprises 14 residues. V lost 6 bases to trimming and J lost 3 bases, with 15 bases between them. The CDR3 reads CASRKGFLLYEQYF. In nucleotides, the CDR3 is TGCGCCAGCAGAAAGGGGTTTCTCCTCTACGAGCAGTACTTC.

The chain carries TRBV19 and TRBJ2-5; the D is unclear. The CDR3 length is 14 residues. Trimming pared 5 bases from V and 2 bases from J, leaving 12 bases between. Germline CDR1 is LNHDA and CDR2 is SQIVND (reference sequence). The DNA of the CDR3 is TGTGCCAGTAGTTTTGCGGCAGCTCAAGAGACCCAGTACTTC. Translated: CASSFAAAQETQYF.

The J gene is TRBJ2-4, the V gene TRBV7-2; D remains unclear. Germline values: CDR1 SGHTA, CDR2 FQGNSA. This CDR3 is built from 15 residues. The V and J ends lost 0 bases and 0 bases respectively, with 6 bases between them. The CDR3 here is CASSLAIIAKNIQYF. CDR3 nucleotide sequence: TGTGCCAGCAGCTTAGCCATCATAGCCAAAAACATTCAGTACTTC.

The gene calls are TRBV7-9 and TRBJ1-1, with 7 bases identical to TRBD1. With 8 bases clipped from V and 2 bases from J, the junction kept 5 bases outside the gene matches. The CDR3 has 13 residues. Per germline, CDR1 SEHNR and CDR2 FQNEAQ (reference sequence). The CDR3 DNA sequence: TGTGCCAGCGGGGGACAGTTAAACACTGAAGCTTTCTTT. Residues: CASGGQLNTEAFF.

The chain is built from TRBV7-3 and TRBJ2-5; a weak D match, TRBD2 (5 bases). V lost 4 bases and J lost 5, with 11 bases in between. This CDR3 has 13 amino acids. Germline CDR1 reads SGHTA; CDR2 reads FQGTGA. The DNA of the CDR3 is TGTGCCAGCAGCTACGGGAACGGGGAGACCCAGTACTTC. It specifies CASSYGNGETQYF.

The rearrangement joins TRBV5-1 to TRBJ2-5, with 7 bases fitting TRBD1. V lost 1 base and J lost 2; bases outside the gene matches: 5. The CDR3 has 15 residues. The germline V gene encodes CDR1 SGHRS and CDR2 YFSETQ. This CDR3 is CASSLRRGLQETQYF. CDR3 nucleotides: TGCGCCAGCAGCTTGCGAAGGGGGCTACAAGAGACCCAGTACTTC.

The chain employs TRBV29-1 and TRBJ1-2, with unresolved D. Looked up from germline, CDR1 is SQVTM and CDR2 is ANQGSEA. The germline V and J ends were trimmed by 6 bases and 4 bases, with 15 bases remaining between them. The CDR3 covers 13 residues. The CDR3 loop is CSVPLYGSYGYTF. The CDR3 region has the DNA TGCAGCGTCCCTCTGTATGGCAGCTATGGCTACACCTTC. Supplemented by reference TRBV29-1 and TRBJ1-2, the full variable domain reads SAVISQKPSRDICQRGTSLTIQCQVDSQVTMMFWYRQQPGQSLTLIATANQGSEATYESGFVIDKFPISRPNLTFSTLTVSNMSPEDSSIYLCSVPLYGSYGYTFGSGTRLTVV.

The chain is built from TRBV29-1 and TRBJ1-2, with D possibly being TRBD1 (6 bases). This CDR3 has 15 residues. CDR1 is SQVTM, CDR2 ANQGSEA, per germline. V lost 4 bases and J lost 5, with 20 bases in between. The CDR3 reads CSVVRVGGRGYGYTF. The CDR3 nucleotides are TGCAGCGTTGTGAGAGTCGGGGGGCGTGGGTATGGCTACACCTTC.

The genes are TRBV28 and TRBJ2-7; D unresolved. CDR3 length: 16 amino acids. Germline V gene lookup returns CDR1 MDHEN and CDR2 SYDVKM. V lost 1 base and J lost 0, with 13 bases in between. The CDR3 nucleotides are TGTGCCAGCAGTTTATTTATAGGGAAGGACTCCTACGAGCAGTACTTC. This encodes CASSLFIGKDSYEQYF.